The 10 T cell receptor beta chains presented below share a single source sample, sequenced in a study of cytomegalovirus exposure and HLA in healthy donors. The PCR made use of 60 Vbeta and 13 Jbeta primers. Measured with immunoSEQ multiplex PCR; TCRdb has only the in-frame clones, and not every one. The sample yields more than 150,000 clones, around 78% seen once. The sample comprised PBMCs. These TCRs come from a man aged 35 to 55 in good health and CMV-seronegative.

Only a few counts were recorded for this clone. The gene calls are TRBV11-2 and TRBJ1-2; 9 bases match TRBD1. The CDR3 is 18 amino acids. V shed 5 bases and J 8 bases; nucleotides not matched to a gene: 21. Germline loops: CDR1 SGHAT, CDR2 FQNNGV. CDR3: CASSTRFVVQGAFIGYTF. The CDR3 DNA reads TGTGCCAGCAGCACCCGTTTCGTTGTACAGGGGGCCTTCATCGGCTACACCTTC.

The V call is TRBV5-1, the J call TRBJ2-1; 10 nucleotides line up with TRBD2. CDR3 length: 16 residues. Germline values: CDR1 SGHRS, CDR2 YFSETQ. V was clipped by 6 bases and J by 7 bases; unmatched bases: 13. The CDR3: CASILEPSGSLNEQFF. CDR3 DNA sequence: TGCGCCAGCATACTGGAGCCTAGCGGGAGCTTAAATGAGCAGTTCTTC.

CDR3 protein: CASSFPAQGNHEQYF. The CDR3 DNA follows: TGTGCCAGCAGTTTCCCGGCCCAGGGAAATCACGAGCAGTACTTC. This chain uses TRBV28 with TRBJ2-7; a possible D gene is TRBD1 (5 bases). Trimming pared 3 bases from V and 5 bases from J, leaving 17 bases between. This CDR3 region has 15 residues. Germline assignment: CDR1 MDHEN and CDR2 SYDVKM.

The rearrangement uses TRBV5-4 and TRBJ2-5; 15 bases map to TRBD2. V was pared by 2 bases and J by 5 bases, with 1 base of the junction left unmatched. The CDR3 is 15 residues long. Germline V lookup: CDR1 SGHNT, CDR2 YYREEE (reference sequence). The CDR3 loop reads CASSFGTSGRETQYF. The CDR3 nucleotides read TGTGCCAGCAGCTTCGGGACTAGCGGGAGGGAGACCCAGTACTTC.

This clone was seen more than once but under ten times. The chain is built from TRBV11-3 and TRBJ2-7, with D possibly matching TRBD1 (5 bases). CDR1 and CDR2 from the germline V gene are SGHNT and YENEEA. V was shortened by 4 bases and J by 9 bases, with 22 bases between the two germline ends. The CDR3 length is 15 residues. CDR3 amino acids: CASSSRAQIPQGQYF. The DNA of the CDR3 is TGTGCCAGCAGCTCCCGGGCCCAGATTCCCCAGGGGCAGTACTTC. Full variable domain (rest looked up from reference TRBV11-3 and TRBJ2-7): EAGVVQSPRYKIIEKKQPVAFWCNPISGHNTLYWYLQNLGQGPELLIRYENEEAVDDSQLPKDRFSAERLKGVDSTLKIQPAELGDSAVYLCASSSRAQIPQGQYFGPGTRLTVT.

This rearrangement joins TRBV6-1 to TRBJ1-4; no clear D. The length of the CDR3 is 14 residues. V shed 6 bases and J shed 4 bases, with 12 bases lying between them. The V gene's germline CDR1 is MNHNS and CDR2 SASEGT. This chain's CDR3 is CASRRPDLNEKLFF. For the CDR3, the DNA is TGTGCCAGCAGGAGGCCCGACCTTAATGAAAAACTGTTTTTT.

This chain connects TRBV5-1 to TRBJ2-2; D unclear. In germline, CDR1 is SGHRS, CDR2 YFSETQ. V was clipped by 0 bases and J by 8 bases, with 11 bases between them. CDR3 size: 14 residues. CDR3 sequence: CASSLGGTSGELFF. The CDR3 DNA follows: TGCGCCAGCAGCTTGGGAGGTACGAGTGGGGAGCTGTTTTTT.

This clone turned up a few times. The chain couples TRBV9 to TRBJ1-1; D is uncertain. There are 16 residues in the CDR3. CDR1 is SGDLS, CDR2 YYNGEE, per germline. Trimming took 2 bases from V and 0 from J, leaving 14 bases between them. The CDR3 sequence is CASSVSYRTMNTEAFF. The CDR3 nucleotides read TGTGCCAGCAGCGTTAGTTACCGAACCATGAACACTGAAGCTTTCTTT.

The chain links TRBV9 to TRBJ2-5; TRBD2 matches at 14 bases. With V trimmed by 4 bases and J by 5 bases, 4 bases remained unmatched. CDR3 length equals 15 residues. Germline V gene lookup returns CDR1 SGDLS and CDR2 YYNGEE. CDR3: CASSTGLAGAETQYF. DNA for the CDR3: TGTGCCAGCAGCACGGGACTAGCGGGAGCGGAGACCCAGTACTTC.

CDR3 loop: CASSLRQGLNIQYF. CDR3 nucleotide sequence: TGTGCCAGCAGCCTCCGACAGGGTCTGAACATTCAGTACTTC. V gene TRBV21-1 combines with J gene TRBJ2-4; the D call of TRBD1 is as the table states it, not checked on the DNA. TRBV21-1 constitutes a pseudogene. There are 14 residues in the CDR3.